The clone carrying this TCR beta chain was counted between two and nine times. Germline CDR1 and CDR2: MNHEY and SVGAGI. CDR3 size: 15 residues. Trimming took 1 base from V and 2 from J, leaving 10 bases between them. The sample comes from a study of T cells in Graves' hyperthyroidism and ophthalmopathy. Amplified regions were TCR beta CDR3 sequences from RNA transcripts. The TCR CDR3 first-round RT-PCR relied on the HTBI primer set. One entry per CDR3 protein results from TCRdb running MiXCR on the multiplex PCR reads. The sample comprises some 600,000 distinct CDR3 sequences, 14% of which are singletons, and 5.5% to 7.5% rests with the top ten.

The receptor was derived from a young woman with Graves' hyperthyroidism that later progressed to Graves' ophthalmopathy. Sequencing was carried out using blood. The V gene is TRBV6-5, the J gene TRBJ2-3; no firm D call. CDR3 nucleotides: TGTGCCAGCAGTTACTTCAGGACCTTCACAGATACGCAGTATTTT. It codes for CASSYFRTFTDTQYF.